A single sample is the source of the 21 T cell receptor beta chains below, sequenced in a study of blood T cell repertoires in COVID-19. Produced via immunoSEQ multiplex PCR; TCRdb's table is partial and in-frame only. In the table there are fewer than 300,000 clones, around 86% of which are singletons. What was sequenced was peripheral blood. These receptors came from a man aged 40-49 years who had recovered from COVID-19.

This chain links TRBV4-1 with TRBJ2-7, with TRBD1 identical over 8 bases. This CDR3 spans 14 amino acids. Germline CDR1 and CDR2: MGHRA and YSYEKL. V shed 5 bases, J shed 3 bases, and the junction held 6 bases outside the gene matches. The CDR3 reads CASSDRDRYYEQYF. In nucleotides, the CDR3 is TGCGCCAGCAGCGATCGGGACAGGTACTACGAGCAGTACTTC.

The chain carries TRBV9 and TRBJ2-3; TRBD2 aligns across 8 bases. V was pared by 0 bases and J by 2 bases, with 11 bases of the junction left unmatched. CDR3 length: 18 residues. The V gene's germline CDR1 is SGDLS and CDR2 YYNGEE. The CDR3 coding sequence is TGTGCCAGCAGCGTAGAGTCGGTGCGGGGGGTCTCCACAGATACGCAGTATTTT. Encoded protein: CASSVESVRGVSTDTQYF.

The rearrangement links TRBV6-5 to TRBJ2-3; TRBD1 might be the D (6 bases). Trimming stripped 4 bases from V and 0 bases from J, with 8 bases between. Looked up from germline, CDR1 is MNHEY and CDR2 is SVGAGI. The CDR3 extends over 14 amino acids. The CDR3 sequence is CASSSRGSTDTQYF. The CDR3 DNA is TGTGCCAGCAGTTCCAGGGGAAGCACAGATACGCAGTATTTT.

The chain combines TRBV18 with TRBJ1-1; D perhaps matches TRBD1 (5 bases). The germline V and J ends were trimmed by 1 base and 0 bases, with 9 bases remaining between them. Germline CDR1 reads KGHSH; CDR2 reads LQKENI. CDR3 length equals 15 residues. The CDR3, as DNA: TGTGCCAGCTCACCACTTCAGGGAATGAACACTGAAGCTTTCTTT. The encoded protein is CASSPLQGMNTEAFF.

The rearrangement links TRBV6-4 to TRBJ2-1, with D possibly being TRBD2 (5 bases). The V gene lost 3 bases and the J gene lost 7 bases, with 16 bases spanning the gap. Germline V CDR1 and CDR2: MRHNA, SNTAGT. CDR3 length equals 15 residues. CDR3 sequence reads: CASSERHQRGNEQFF. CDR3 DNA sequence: TGTGCCAGCAGTGAGCGACACCAAAGAGGGAATGAGCAGTTCTTC.

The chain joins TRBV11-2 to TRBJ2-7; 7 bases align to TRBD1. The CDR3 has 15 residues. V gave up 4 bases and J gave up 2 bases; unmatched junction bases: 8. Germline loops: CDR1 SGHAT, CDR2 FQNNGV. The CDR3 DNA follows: TGTGCCAGCAGCTCTAGCAGGGGGTTAACCTACGAGCAGTACTTC. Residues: CASSSSRGLTYEQYF.

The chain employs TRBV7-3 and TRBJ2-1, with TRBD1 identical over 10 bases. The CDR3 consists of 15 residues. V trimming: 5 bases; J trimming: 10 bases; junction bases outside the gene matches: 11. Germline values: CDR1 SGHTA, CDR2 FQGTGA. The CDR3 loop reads CASSLRDRGLPEQFF. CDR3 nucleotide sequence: TGTGCCAGCAGCCTCCGGGACAGGGGTCTTCCAGAGCAGTTCTTC.

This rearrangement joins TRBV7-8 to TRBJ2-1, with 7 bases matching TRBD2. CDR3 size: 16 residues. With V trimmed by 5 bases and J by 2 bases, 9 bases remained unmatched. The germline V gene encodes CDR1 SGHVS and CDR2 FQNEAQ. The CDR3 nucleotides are TGTGCCAGCAGCCCATCCAAGCGGGGAACCTACAATGAGCAGTTCTTC. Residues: CASSPSKRGTYNEQFF.

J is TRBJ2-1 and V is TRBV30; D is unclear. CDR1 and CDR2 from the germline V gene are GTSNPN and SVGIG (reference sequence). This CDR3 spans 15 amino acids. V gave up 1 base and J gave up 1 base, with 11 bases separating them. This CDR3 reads CAWSGTRSSYNEQFF. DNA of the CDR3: TGTGCCTGGAGTGGCACGAGGAGTTCCTACAATGAGCAGTTCTTC.

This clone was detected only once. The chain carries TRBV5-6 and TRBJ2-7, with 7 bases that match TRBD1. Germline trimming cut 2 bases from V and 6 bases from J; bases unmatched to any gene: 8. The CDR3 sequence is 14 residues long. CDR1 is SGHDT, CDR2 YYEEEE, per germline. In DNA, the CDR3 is TGTGCCAGCAGCTTAGGGGGCCGGTTGGGCGAGCAGTACTTC. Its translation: CASSLGGRLGEQYF.

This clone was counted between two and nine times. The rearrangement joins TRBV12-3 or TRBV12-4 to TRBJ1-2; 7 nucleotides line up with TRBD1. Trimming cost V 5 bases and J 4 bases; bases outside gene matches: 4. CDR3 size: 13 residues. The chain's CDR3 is CASSKGQIYGYTF. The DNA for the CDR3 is TGTGCCAGCAGTAAGGGACAGATCTATGGCTACACCTTC.

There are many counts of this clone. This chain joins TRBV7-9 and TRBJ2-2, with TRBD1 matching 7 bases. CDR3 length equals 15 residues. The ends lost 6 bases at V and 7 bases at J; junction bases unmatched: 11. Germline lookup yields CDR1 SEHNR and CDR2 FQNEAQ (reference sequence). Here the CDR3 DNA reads TGTGCCAGCAGGGCCTTGACAGGGTTTATCGGGGAGCTGTTTTTT. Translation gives CASRALTGFIGELFF.

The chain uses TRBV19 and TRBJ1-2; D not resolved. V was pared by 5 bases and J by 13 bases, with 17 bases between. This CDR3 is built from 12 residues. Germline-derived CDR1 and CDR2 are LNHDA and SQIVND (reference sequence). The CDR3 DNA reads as TGTGCCAGTAGTCCGCGGACTTTTGAGTTCACCTTC. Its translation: CASSPRTFEFTF.

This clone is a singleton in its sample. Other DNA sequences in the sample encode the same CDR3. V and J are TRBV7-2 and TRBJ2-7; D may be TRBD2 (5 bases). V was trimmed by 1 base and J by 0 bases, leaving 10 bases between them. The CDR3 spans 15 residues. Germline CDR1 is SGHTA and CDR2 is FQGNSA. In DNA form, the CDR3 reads TGTGCCAGCAGCTTAGGGGCGGGTGGCTCCTACGAGCAGTACTTC. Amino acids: CASSLGAGGSYEQYF.

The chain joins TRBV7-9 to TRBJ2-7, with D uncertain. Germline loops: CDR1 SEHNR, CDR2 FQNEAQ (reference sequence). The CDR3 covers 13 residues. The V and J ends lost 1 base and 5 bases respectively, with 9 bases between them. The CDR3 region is CASSLGLTDEQYF. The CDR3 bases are TGTGCCAGCAGCTTAGGGTTAACAGACGAGCAGTACTTC.

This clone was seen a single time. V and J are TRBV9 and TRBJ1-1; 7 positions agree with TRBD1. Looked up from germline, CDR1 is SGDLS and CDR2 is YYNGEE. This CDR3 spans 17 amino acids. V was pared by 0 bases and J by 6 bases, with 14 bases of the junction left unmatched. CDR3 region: CASSVDPLQGSKPEAFF. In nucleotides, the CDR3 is TGTGCCAGCAGCGTAGACCCATTACAGGGGTCTAAACCTGAAGCTTTCTTT.

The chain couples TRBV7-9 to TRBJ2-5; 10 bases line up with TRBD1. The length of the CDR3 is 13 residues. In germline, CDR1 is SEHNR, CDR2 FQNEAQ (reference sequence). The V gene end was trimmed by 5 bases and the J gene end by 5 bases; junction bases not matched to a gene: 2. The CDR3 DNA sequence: TGTGCCAGCAGCCCGACAGGGGGCGAGACCCAGTACTTC. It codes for CASSPTGGETQYF.

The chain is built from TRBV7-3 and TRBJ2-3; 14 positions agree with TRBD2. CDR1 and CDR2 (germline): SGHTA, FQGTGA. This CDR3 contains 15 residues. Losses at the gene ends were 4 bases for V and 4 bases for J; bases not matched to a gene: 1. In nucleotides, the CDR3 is TGTGCCAGCAGCTCGGGACTAGCGGGGGCAGATACGCAGTATTTT. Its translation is CASSSGLAGADTQYF. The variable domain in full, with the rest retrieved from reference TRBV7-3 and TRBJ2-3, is GAGVSQTPSNKVTEKGKYVELRCDPISGHTALYWYRQSLGQGPEFLIYFQGTGAADDSGLPNDRFFAVRPEGSVSTLKIQRTERGDSAVYLCASSSGLAGADTQYFGPGTRLTVL.

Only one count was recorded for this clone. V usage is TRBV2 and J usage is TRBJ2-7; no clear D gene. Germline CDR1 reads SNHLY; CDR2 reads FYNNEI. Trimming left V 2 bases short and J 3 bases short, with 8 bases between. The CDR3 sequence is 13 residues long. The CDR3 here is CASSENRVYEQYF. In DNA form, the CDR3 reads TGTGCCAGCAGTGAAAACAGAGTCTACGAGCAGTACTTC.

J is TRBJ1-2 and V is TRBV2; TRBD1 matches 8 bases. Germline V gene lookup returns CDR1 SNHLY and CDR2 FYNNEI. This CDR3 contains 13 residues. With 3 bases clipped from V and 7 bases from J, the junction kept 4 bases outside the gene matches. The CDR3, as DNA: TGTGCCAGCAGTGAGCAGGGGGCGCGTGGCTACACCTTC. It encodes CASSEQGARGYTF.

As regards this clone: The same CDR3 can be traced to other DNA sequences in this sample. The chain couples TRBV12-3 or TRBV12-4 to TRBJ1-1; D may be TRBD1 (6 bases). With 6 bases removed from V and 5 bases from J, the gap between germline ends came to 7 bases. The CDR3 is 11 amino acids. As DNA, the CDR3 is TGTGCCAGCAGCAGGGGTACTGAAGCTTTCTTT. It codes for CASSRGTEAFF.